The next 15 T cell receptor beta chains were all read from a single sample in a study of T cells in Graves' hyperthyroidism and ophthalmopathy. The CDR3 regions of TCR beta were amplified from RNA transcripts. TCR CDR3 regions were first amplified by RT-PCR with HTBI primers. TCRdb independently ran MiXCR on the multiplex PCR reads; one entry per CDR3 protein. The sample includes about 570,000 distinct CDR3 sequences, 14% seen only once; the top ten take around 14%. The sequenced sample was blood. These receptors all come from a woman in her 40s with Graves' hyperthyroidism.

In DNA form, the CDR3 reads TGTGCCACCATGGACAGATCGAACACTGAAGCTTTCTTT. Translating it yields CATMDRSNTEAFF. The V call is TRBV10-3, the J call TRBJ1-1, with a weak D call TRBD1 (6 bases). This CDR3 is 13 amino acids long. CDR1 is ENHRY, CDR2 SYGVKD, per germline. The V gene lost 10 bases and the J gene lost 1 base, with 13 bases spanning the gap.

This clonotype appeared a few times. The rearrangement joins TRBV9 to TRBJ2-2; 10 positions match TRBD1. Germline-derived CDR1 and CDR2 are SGDLS and YYNGEE. The CDR3 is made up of 16 amino acids. With 2 bases clipped from V and 0 bases from J, the junction kept 1 base outside the gene matches. The CDR3 sequence: CASSVTGGPNTGELFF. The CDR3 coding sequence is TGTGCCAGCAGCGTGACAGGGGGCCCGAACACCGGGGAGCTGTTTTTT.

This chain connects TRBV28 to TRBJ2-7, with D possibly TRBD1 on 5 matching bases. The CDR3 contains 13 residues. Trimming took 11 bases from V and 3 from J, leaving 17 bases between them. The germline V gene encodes CDR1 MDHEN and CDR2 SYDVKM. CDR3 protein: CAAVRSGYYEQYF. Written as DNA, the CDR3 is TGTGCCGCCGTCAGGTCAGGGTACTACGAGCAGTACTTC.

This clonotype appeared many times. The V and J genes are TRBV20-1 and TRBJ2-7; D is unclear. The germline V gene encodes CDR1 DFQATT and CDR2 SNEGSKA (reference sequence). The CDR3 runs to 11 residues. Trimming shortened V by 6 bases and J by 2 bases, and 8 bases separated the two germline ends. The CDR3 nucleotides are TGCAGTGCCCCCGAAGCCTACGAGCAGTACTTC. This encodes CSAPEAYEQYF.

This clonotype was counted many times. The V gene is TRBV13, the J gene TRBJ2-1, with D perhaps matching TRBD1 or TRBD2 (6 bases each). The length of the CDR3 is 14 residues. Germline CDR1 and CDR2: PRHDT and FYEKMQ (reference sequence). Trimming removed 3 bases from V and 5 bases from J, with 11 bases in between. Written as DNA, the CDR3 is TGTGCCAGCAGCTTGGGGGGCGCGGACAATGAGCAGTTCTTC. This gives the protein CASSLGGADNEQFF.

This rearrangement joins TRBV7-2 to TRBJ2-7; TRBD1 or TRBD2 may be the D gene (6 bases each). The V gene lost 5 bases and the J gene lost 4 bases, with 15 bases spanning the gap. Per germline, CDR1 SGHTA and CDR2 FQGNSA. This CDR3 spans 14 amino acids. CDR3 sequence: CASSQMGGRYEQYF. CDR3 in DNA: TGTGCCAGCAGCCAAATGGGGGGCCGGTACGAGCAGTACTTC.

The chain uses TRBV5-8 and TRBJ2-3, with D perhaps matching TRBD2 (6 bases). Trimming cost V 5 bases and J 2 bases, with 18 bases left between them. The CDR3 loop spans 16 amino acids. Germline values: CDR1 SGHTS, CDR2 YDEGEE. This CDR3 is CASRHVIADPTDTQYF. CDR3 nucleotides: TGTGCCAGCAGGCACGTTATAGCGGACCCCACAGATACGCAGTATTTT.

The sample holds many counts of this clonotype. This sequence joins TRBV27 and TRBJ1-1; D gene unclear. The CDR3 totals 14 residues. Trimming shortened V by 2 bases and J by 0 bases, and 7 bases separated the two germline ends. Germline assignment: CDR1 MNHEY and CDR2 SMNVEV (reference sequence). The CDR3 is CASSLQMVNTEAFF. For the CDR3, the DNA is TGTGCCAGCAGTTTACAGATGGTGAACACTGAAGCTTTCTTT.

The V and J genes are TRBV24-1 and TRBJ2-5, with 8 bases fitting TRBD2. The germline V gene encodes CDR1 KGHDR and CDR2 SFDVKD. The V gene end was trimmed by 4 bases and the J gene end by 5 bases; junction bases not matched to a gene: 8. The CDR3 extends over 15 amino acids. CDR3 coding DNA: TGTGCCACCAGTGACCGGGGACTAGGAACGGAGACCCAGTACTTC. This gives the protein CATSDRGLGTETQYF.

The chain carries TRBV5-5 and TRBJ2-7; D is perhaps TRBD1 or TRBD2 (5 bases each). CDR1 and CDR2 from the germline V gene are SGHKS and YYEKEE (reference sequence). V dropped 0 bases and J dropped 4 bases, with 11 bases sitting between them. The CDR3 is 14 amino acids. For the CDR3, the DNA is TGTGCCAGCAGCTTGGAGGGACGGAGATACGAGCAGTACTTC. It specifies CASSLEGRRYEQYF.

Concerning this clonotype: Since a much larger clone is just one base distant, this may be a read error. The chain couples TRBV12-3 or TRBV12-4 to TRBJ2-7; D gene uncertain. The CDR3 consists of 12 residues. V was shortened by 1 base and J by 7 bases, with 8 bases between the two germline ends. DNA for the CDR3: TGTGCCAGCAGTTTAGAGAGCAGTGAGCAGTACTTC. Its translation is CASSLESSEQYF.

This clonotype has more than one count but fewer than ten. This sequence joins TRBV11-2 and TRBJ1-4, with TRBD1 matching 10 bases. The V gene end was trimmed by 4 bases and the J gene end by 5 bases; junction bases not matched to a gene: 7. Germline CDR1 is SGHAT and CDR2 is FQNNGV. The CDR3 totals 16 residues. CDR3 in DNA: TGTGCCAGCAGCTGGGGGACAGGGGTAGAAAATGAAAAACTGTTTTTT. This gives the protein CASSWGTGVENEKLFF.

This clonotype was recorded many times. The chain links TRBV7-9 to TRBJ2-2; D remains unclear. Trimming removed 2 bases at V and 3 bases at J, with 7 bases between. From germline, CDR1 is SEHNR and CDR2 FQNEAQ (reference sequence). The CDR3 is 14 residues long. CDR3 residues: CASSLNLDTGELFF. In DNA form, the CDR3 reads TGTGCCAGCAGCTTAAACCTGGACACCGGGGAGCTGTTTTTT.

This clonotype was observed many times. V is TRBV7-2 and J is TRBJ2-7, with TRBD2 matching over 9 bases. Trimming removed 1 base from V and 0 bases from J; junction bases left unmatched: 4. This CDR3 comprises 16 residues. The V gene's germline CDR1 is SGHTA and CDR2 FQGNSA. The CDR3 is CASSLGLAVNSYEQYF. In DNA form, the CDR3 reads TGTGCCAGCAGCTTAGGACTAGCGGTGAACTCCTACGAGCAGTACTTC.

The rearrangement joins TRBV19 to TRBJ1-2; 9 bases map to TRBD1. The CDR3 length is 17 residues. V gave up 0 bases and J gave up 4 bases; unmatched junction bases: 9. Germline V CDR1 and CDR2: LNHDA, SQIVND (reference sequence). The DNA for the CDR3 is TGTGCCAGTAGTATAGAAGGGACAGGGAAGTTCGGCTATGGCTACACCTTC. This gives the protein CASSIEGTGKFGYGYTF. Combining the CDR3 with reference TRBV19 and TRBJ1-2 gives the whole variable domain DGGITQSPKYLFRKEGQNVTLSCEQNLNHDAMYWYRQDPGQGLRLIYYSQIVNDFQKGDIAEGYSVSREKKESFPLTVTSAQKNPTAFYLCASSIEGTGKFGYGYTFGSGTRLTVV.